This T cell receptor (beta chain) emerged from a study of shared clonotypes between healthy human individuals. CDR3 length: 15 amino acids. Germline V gene data show CDR1 as MDHEN and CDR2 as SYDVKM. V lost 3 bases, J lost 6 bases, and 15 bases lay in between. Libraries were prepared by immunoSEQ multiplex PCR; TCRdb keeps only in-frame clonotypes and omits some of them. Of a few million clones in the sample, roughly 93% are singletons; the top ten hold approximately 1.6%. CD45RO-negative, CCR7-selected cells formed the naive CD8 fraction, which excluded terminally differentiated effector memory CD45RA+ cells.

This clonotype was sampled from a man aged 18 to 30 in good health. Some clones in this sample may be carry-over from other donors' samples. The sample consisted of naive CD8+ T cells from PBMCs. The chain is built from TRBV28 and TRBJ2-1; D is unresolved. CDR3: CASSFSGNTRNEQFF. The CDR3 DNA reads TGTGCCAGCAGTTTCTCCGGAAATACACGCAATGAGCAGTTCTTC.